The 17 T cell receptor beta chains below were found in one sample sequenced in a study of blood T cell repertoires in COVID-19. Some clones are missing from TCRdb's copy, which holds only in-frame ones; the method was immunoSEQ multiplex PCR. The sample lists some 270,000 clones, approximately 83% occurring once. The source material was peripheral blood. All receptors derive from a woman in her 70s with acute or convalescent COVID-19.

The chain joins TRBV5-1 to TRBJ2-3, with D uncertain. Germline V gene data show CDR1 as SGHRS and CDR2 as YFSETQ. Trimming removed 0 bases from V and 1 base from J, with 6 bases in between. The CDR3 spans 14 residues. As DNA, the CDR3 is TGCGCCAGCAGCTTGGACACCCGCACAGATACGCAGTATTTT. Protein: CASSLDTRTDTQYF.

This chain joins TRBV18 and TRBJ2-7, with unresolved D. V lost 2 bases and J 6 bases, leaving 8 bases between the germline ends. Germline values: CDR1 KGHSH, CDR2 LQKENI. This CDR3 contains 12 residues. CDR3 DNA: TGTGCCAGCTCACCAATTAACGGCGAGCAGTACTTC. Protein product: CASSPINGEQYF.

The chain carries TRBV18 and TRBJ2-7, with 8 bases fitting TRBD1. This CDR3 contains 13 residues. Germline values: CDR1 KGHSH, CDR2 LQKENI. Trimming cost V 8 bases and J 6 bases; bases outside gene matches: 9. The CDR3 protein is CASHGQGSSEQYF. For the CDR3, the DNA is TGTGCCAGCCATGGACAGGGTTCTTCCGAGCAGTACTTC. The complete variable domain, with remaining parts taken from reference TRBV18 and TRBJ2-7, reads NAGVMQNPRHLVRRRGQEARLRCSPMKGHSHVYWYRQLPEEGLKFMVYLQKENIIDESGMPKERFSAEFPKEGPSILRIQQVVRGDSAAYFCASHGQGSSEQYFGPGTRLTVT.

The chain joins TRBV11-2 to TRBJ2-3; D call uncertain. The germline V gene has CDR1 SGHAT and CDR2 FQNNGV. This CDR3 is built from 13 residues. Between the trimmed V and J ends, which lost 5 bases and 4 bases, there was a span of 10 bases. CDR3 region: CASSREVPDTQYF. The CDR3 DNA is TGTGCCAGCAGCAGAGAGGTCCCAGATACGCAGTATTTT.

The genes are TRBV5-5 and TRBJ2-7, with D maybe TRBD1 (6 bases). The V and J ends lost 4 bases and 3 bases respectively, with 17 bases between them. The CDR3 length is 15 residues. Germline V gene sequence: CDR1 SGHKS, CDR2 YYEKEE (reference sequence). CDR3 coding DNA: TGTGCCAGCAGCGGGACGCCGGGACACTACTACGAGCAGTACTTC. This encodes CASSGTPGHYYEQYF.

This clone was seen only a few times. The DNA for the CDR3 is TGCGCCAGCAGCTCCCGGACAACGAACACTGAAGCTTTCTTT. Its protein is CASSSRTTNTEAFF. The rearrangement links TRBV5-1 to TRBJ1-1, with D possibly matching TRBD1 (5 bases). V shed 3 bases and J shed 1 base, with 10 bases lying between them. The CDR3 loop spans 14 amino acids. From germline, CDR1 is SGHRS and CDR2 YFSETQ.

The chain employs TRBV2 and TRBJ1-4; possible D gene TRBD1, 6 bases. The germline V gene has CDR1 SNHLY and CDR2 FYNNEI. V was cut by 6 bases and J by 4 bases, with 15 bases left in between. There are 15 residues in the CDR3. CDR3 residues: CASSLGGAGNEKLFF. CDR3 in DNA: TGTGCCAGCAGCCTCGGGGGGGCGGGTAATGAAAAACTGTTTTTT.

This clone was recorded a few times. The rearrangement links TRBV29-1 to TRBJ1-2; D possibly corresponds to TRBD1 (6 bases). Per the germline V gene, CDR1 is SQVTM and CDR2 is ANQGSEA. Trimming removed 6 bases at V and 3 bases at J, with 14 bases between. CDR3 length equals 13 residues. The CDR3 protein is CSVIIGGHYGYTF. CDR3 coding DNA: TGCAGCGTGATTATCGGGGGGCACTATGGCTACACCTTC. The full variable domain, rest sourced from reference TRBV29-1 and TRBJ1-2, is SAVISQKPSRDICQRGTSLTIQCQVDSQVTMMFWYRQQPGQSLTLIATANQGSEATYESGFVIDKFPISRPNLTFSTLTVSNMSPEDSSIYLCSVIIGGHYGYTFGSGTRLTVV.

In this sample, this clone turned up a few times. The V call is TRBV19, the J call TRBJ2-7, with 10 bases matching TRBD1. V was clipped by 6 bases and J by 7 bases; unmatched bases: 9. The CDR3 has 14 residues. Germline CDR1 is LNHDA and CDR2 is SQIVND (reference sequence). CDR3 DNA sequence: TGTGCCAGTAGCCCGGGACAGGGGATTAGAGAGCAGTACTTC. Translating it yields CASSPGQGIREQYF.

CDR3 coding DNA: TGTGCCAGCAGGACAGGGTACAATGAGCAGTTCTTC. It codes for CASRTGYNEQFF. This chain links TRBV2 with TRBJ2-1, with 7 bases fitting TRBD1. Trimming cost V 6 bases and J 4 bases; bases outside gene matches: 0. CDR1 is SNHLY and CDR2 is FYNNEI in the germline V gene. There are 12 residues in the CDR3. The variable domain in full, completed from reference TRBV2 and TRBJ2-1, reads EPEVTQTPSHQVTQMGQEVILRCVPISNHLYFYWYRQILGQKVEFLVSFYNNEISEKSEIFDDQFSVERPDGSNFTLKIRSTKLEDSAMYFCASRTGYNEQFFGPGTRLTVL.

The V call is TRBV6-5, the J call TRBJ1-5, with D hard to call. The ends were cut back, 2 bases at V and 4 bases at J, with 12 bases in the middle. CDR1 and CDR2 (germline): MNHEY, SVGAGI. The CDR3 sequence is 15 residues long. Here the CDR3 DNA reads TGTGCCAGCAGTTACGCGGGGAATGGAAATCAGCCCCAGCATTTT. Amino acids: CASSYAGNGNQPQHF.

This CDR3 reads CAIRDRGLRQPQHF. The CDR3 DNA reads as TGTGCCATACGGGACAGGGGGCTCCGTCAGCCCCAGCATTTT. This chain links TRBV21-1 with TRBJ1-5; TRBD1, the D gene given by the table, was not confirmed from the DNA. TRBV21-1 is a documented pseudogene. The length of the CDR3 is 14 residues.

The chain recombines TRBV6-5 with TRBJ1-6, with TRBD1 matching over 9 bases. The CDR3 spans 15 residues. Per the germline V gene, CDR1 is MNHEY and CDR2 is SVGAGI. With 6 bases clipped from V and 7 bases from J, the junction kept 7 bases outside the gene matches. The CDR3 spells CASRQQGQGNSPLHF. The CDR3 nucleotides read TGTGCCAGCAGGCAACAAGGACAGGGGAATTCACCCCTCCACTTT.

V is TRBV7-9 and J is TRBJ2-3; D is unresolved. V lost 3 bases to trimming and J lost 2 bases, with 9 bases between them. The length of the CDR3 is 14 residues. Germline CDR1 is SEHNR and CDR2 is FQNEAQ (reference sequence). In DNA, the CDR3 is TGTGCCAGCAGCTTGGCGCTAGACACAGATACGCAGTATTTT. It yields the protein CASSLALDTDTQYF.

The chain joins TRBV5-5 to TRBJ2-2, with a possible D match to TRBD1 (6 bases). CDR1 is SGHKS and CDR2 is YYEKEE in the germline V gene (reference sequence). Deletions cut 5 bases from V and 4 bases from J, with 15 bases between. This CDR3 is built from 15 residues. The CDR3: CASRAGTLGTGELFF. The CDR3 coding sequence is TGTGCCAGCAGGGCCGGGACATTGGGCACCGGGGAGCTGTTTTTT.

The CDR3 reads CASSFYHRSGERGNTIYF. The CDR3 nucleotides are TGTGCCAGCAGCTTCTATCACCGCTCGGGAGAGAGGGGAAACACCATATATTTT. This rearrangement joins TRBV5-5 to TRBJ1-3; D ambiguous. V gave up 2 bases and J gave up 4 bases, with 22 bases separating them. Germline V gene lookup returns CDR1 SGHKS and CDR2 YYEKEE (reference sequence). This CDR3 contains 18 residues.

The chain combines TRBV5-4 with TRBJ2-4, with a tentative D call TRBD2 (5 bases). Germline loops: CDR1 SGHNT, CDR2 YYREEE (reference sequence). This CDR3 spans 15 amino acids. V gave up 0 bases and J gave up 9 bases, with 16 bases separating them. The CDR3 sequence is CASSLATPGGGIQYF. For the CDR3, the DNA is TGTGCCAGCAGCTTGGCCACACCCGGCGGAGGCATTCAGTACTTC.